A selection of T cell receptor beta chains follows, all from one sample in a study of blood T cell repertoires in COVID-19. Clones were sequenced by immunoSEQ multiplex PCR, and TCRdb holds only the in-frame ones, with some missing. The sample holds roughly 380,000 clones, approximately 81% seen once. The specimen was peripheral blood. The receptors come from a woman between 18 and 29 years old with acute or convalescent COVID-19. CDR3s include the opening cysteine and the closing phenylalanine or tryptophan. The D gene is left open where the match is weak. Not every row has a clone size; where given, it reads once, few, many or a size class.

-	TRBD1	TRBV24-1	TRBJ1-1	TGTGCCACCAGTGCCCCGAGGACAGGGAAGAACACTGAAGCTTTCTTT	CATSAPRTGKNTEAFF
-	TRBD1	TRBV29-1	TRBJ1-2	TGCAGCGTATCGGACAGGAATCTTTTTGGCTACACCTTC	CSVSDRNLFGYTF
-	-	TRBV9	TRBJ2-7	TGTGCCAGCAGCCCCGGGACTTCCGTTGGGGGCGAGCAGTACTTC	CASSPGTSVGGEQYF
-	-	TRBV2	TRBJ2-4	TGTGCCAGCAGGCTTCTAGAGGGACACCAGTACTTC	CASRLLEGHQYF
-	-	TRBV7-9	TRBJ2-2	TGTGCCAGCAGCTTAGGAACGGCGAACACCGGGGAGCTGTTTTTT	CASSLGTANTGELFF
-	TRBD1	TRBV5-6	TRBJ1-5	TGTGCCAGCAGCTTCGGGACAGGGTCTCTCAATCAGCCCCAGCATTTT	CASSFGTGSLNQPQHF
-	-	TRBV20-1	TRBJ2-3	TGCAGTGCTAGTTATGTGCTAGCTTCGGGCACAGATACGCAGTATTTT	CSASYVLASGTDTQYF
once	TRBD1	TRBV5-5	TRBJ1-6	TGTGCCAGCAGCTTGGTTAGGGGGCGAAATTCACCCCTCCACTTT	CASSLVRGRNSPLHF
-	-	TRBV27	TRBJ2-7	TGTGCCAGCCGTTTCGCTGGGGCAGAGCAGTACTTC	CASRFAGAEQYF
-	-	TRBV19	TRBJ1-5	TGTGCCAGCAGTCCGCGGGGAATCAATCAGCCCCAGCATTTT	CASSPRGINQPQHF
-	TRBD1	TRBV30	TRBJ1-1	TGTGCCTGGAAACCTACAGGGGCGAACACTGAAGCTTTCTTT	CAWKPTGANTEAFF
-	-	TRBV18	TRBJ2-3	TGTGCCAGCTCCCTCAGCGGTGCTAGCACAGATACGCAGTATTTT	CASSLSGASTDTQYF
-	TRBD1	TRBV7-9	TRBJ2-7	TGTGCCAGCAGCTCCAACCCCGGGACAGGGACCCGCGAGCAGTACTTC	CASSSNPGTGTREQYF
-	TRBD1	TRBV2	TRBJ1-5	TGTGCCAGCAGGACAGGACAGGGGTTCCAGCCCCAGCATTTT	CASRTGQGFQPQHF
-	TRBD2	TRBV19	TRBJ2-7	TGTGCCAGTAGTCTCGGGGGGGGCTCCTACGAGCAGTACTTC	CASSLGGGSYEQYF
once	-	TRBV18	TRBJ2-3	TGTGCCAGCTCACCTAATCCTCGGGGTACAGATACGCAGTATTTT	CASSPNPRGTDTQYF
-	TRBD1	TRBV7-3	TRBJ2-3	TGTGCCAGCAGCTTAACGGGACAGGGGGCGAGTAGAGATACGCAGTATTTT	CASSLTGQGASRDTQYF
-	-	TRBV5-4	TRBJ2-7	TGTGCCAGCAGCAAGGGGGGGGAGGGTAACTACGAGCAGTACTTC	CASSKGGEGNYEQYF
-	-	TRBV18	TRBJ1-3	TGTGCCAGCTCACCTTCGGACAGCCGCTCTGGAAACACCATATATTTT	CASSPSDSRSGNTIYF
few	-	TRBV5-1	TRBJ1-1	TGCGCCAGCAGCTTGGGTGACCCGGGGAGCACTGAAGCTTTCTTT	CASSLGDPGSTEAFF
-	-	TRBV2	TRBJ1-1	TGTGCCAGCAGTCAAACAAGTGAAGCTTTCTTT	CASSQTSEAFF
-	-	TRBV6-5	TRBJ1-1	TGTGCCAGCAGTCCTCCTACAGGTCTCAACACTGAAGCTTTCTTT	CASSPPTGLNTEAFF
-	-	TRBV2	TRBJ2-7	TGTGCCAGCAGGGAAGGCAGGGAACTATACGAGCAGTACTTC	CASREGRELYEQYF